This T cell receptor (beta chain) emerged from a study of blood T cell repertoires in COVID-19. Study in general: Some COVID-19 samples were acute and others convalescent; all came from the United States, Italy and Spain. Sources were T cells, B-cell-depleted T cells, or PBMCs; the material itself was cDNA or gDNA.

Profiled with immunoSEQ multiplex PCR; TCRdb holds only in-frame clones, not every one. The data show 150,000 to 200,000 clones, roughly 88% seen once. Clinical history as reported by participants underpinned cohort assignment. Germline-derived CDR1 and CDR2 are MGHRA and YSYEKL. The CDR3 covers 15 residues. V lost 1 base and J 5 bases, leaving 14 bases between the germline ends. The clonotype originates from a man over 45 who had recovered from COVID-19. J is TRBJ2-5 and V is TRBV4-1; D is perhaps TRBD2 (5 bases). Sequencing used PBMCs or T cells enriched from blood (not recorded which). CDR3 in amino acids: CASSQVMSSGETQYF. CDR3 DNA: TGCGCCAGCAGCCAAGTAATGTCGTCGGGGGAGACCCAGTACTTC.